This T cell receptor beta chain was obtained from a study of blood T cell repertoires in COVID-19 (TCRdb year 2020). About the study as a whole: Collaborator samples came from the United States, Italy and Spain and covered acute and convalescent phases of COVID-19. The repertoires were released in a freely available public database intended as a resource for research on the immune response to SARS-CoV-2. Where HLA class I and class II types were available, the types were taken from metadata supplied by the sample provider, not from assay-based typing. The samples were drawn from two sources: the first 160 participants of the ongoing ImmuneRACE study, and 1,200 or so subjects contributed by 6 global collaborators. The material from the prospective study consisted of cDNA or gDNA derived from T cells, B-cell-depleted T cells, or PBMCs. The dataset comprised deeply sampled blood TCRbeta repertoires from subjects exposed to, actively infected with, or recovered from COVID-19. The sample metadata nearly always contained a de-identified subject ID, COVID-19 status, age in years and sex.

On this clone itself: The target of this receptor is not known. No much larger clone is present one base from it, and per-base qualities are unavailable.

V and J are truncated by 2 bases and 0 bases respectively, leaving an intervening sequence of 14 bases. CDR1 and CDR2 were assigned from the germline V gene as SGDLS and YYNGEE. CDR3 length: 17 amino acids, cysteine to phenylalanine. Only the CDR3 DNA stays, 51 bases, in frame from base 1. Each collaborating institution followed its own protocols to collect whole blood in K2EDTA tubes. Collaborator samples were shipped for TCRbeta analysis as frozen whole blood, isolated PBMCs, or DNA extracted from either sample type. The immunoSEQ Assay, a bias-controlled multiplex PCR, was used to amplify TCRbeta CDR3 regions from genomic DNA. The original pipeline was this. Nucleated cell counts per sample were estimated from amplification of reference gene primers within the assay. To quantify the absolute abundance of each unique TCRbeta CDR3 rearrangement, sequence reads were collapsed and filtered. For each sample, productive Simpson clonality was calculated by taking the square root of Simpson's diversity index across productive rearrangements. The immuneACCESS repertoire file appears here via TCRdb, limited to in-frame rearrangements. These files lack a portion of the clones; in checked studies, under half of the deficit traces to unresolved V genes, and the cause of the others is not known. V, J and clone size are taken as reported in that table, and D and trimming were inferred from the DNA itself. Across this sample there are about 140,000 clones, with 88% seen only once. In total, the top ten clones hold around 28% of the sample.

What the work shows at the level of the full study, not this receptor alone: Clinical and demographic metadata were provided uncurated, with the amount varying by source and participant.

In this chain, TRBV9 is recombined with TRBJ1-4; perhaps TRBD1 is the D gene, with 6 bases matching. The sequence came from a human donor in a cohort sampled during active COVID-19. The sequencing input was peripheral blood. The CDR3 region reads CASSVGQGRATNEKLFF. The DNA sequence follows: TGTGCCAGCAGCGTCGGGCAGGGGCGTGCAACTAATGAAAAACTGTTTTTT.